Listed here is a single T cell receptor (beta chain). Antigen unknown. The record originates from a study of beta chain features in type 1 diabetes. cDNA synthesis used the whole RNA isolate, giving expressed TCRB sequences. Using immunoSEQ multiplex PCR, the repertoire was profiled, and TCRdb retains in-frame clones only, with some absent. The sample includes about 650,000 clones, 9.5% to 15% of them seen just once. Trimming cost V 0 bases and J 3 bases, with 9 bases left between them. The CDR3 length is 14 residues. Germline-derived CDR1 and CDR2 are GTSNPN and SVGIG (reference sequence). General observations from the study: PCR might preferentially amplify shorter templates, equally in patients and controls. Whether HLA type influences TCRB rearrangement remained unresolved here. When Type 1 diabetes patients were examined, their TCRB CDR3s proved moderately but significantly shorter in all four CD4+ subsets. Fewer insertions but more deletions were seen at VDJ junctions in type 1 diabetes patients.

The sequencing input was naive CD4+ T cells from blood. This chain links TRBV30 with TRBJ1-5; TRBD1 is a possible D gene (5 bases). This clonotype was sampled from a young man with type 1 diabetes. CDR3 protein: CAWSVDSYNQPQHF. CDR3 nucleotides: TGTGCCTGGAGTGTTGACAGTTACAATCAGCCCCAGCATTTT.